This entry is about one T cell receptor (beta chain). The specificity of this receptor is unknown. No clone much larger than this one lies a single base away; base qualities are absent. This entry comes from a study of blood T cells in healthy people across ages (dated by TCRdb to 2015 to 2017). Describing the broader study: In model experiments, roughly one uniquely barcoded TCR beta cDNA molecule per two T cells was captured by template switching. To avoid experimental bias, donors of different ages were randomly spread across the sequencing lanes. Donors were grouped into four age groups: young (average approximately 15 years), middle-aged (39), aged (over 55) and long-lived (approximately 81). Two additional independent replicas of 1 million unique cDNA reads from the same blood draw were analyzed for two donors (one aged 18 to 29 and one aged 80 or older). Age-related changes in TCR beta repertoire diversity were measured in the study by deep sequencing normalized with unique cDNA molecular identifiers. Results and caveats for the whole study, not just this receptor: The long-lived group showed more naive CD4+ T cells, fewer expanded clones and increased TCR diversity than the aged group, suggesting age selection. Bulk unsorted PBMC profiling prevented conclusive comparison of naive and antigen-experienced compartments. Estimates of total diversity based on one million sequenced T cells were regarded as lower bounds and as underestimates. There was a strong correlation between observed TCR beta diversity and the percentage of naive T cells measured by flow cytometry. The CMV infection status of donors was not known, potentially confounding age-related changes in expanded clonotypes. Observed TCR beta diversity per million T cells fell roughly linearly with age, and a significant reduction was already apparent by age around 40.

The donors were 40 or so Caucasian individuals from Russia, aged roughly 6 to 100 years, who were systemically healthy. Around 10 milliliters of peripheral blood were drawn from each donor into EDTA-treated Vacutainer tubes. Ficoll-Paque density-gradient centrifugation was used to isolate PBMCs, with at least 7 million per sample. Total RNA was extracted from PBMCs with Trizol reagent, with at least 6 micrograms obtained per sample. For every donor, an aliquot of PBMCs went through flow cytometry to measure the percentages of naive CD45RAhigh/CD27high T cells. From the germline V gene, CDR1 is KGHDR and CDR2 is SFDVKD. Taken from cysteine to phenylalanine, the CDR3 has 14 residues. The sequence is cut down to CDR3 DNA, 42 bases in frame from base 1. V is reduced by 4 bases and J by 5 bases, leaving a spacing of 11 bases between them. Preparation of the library involved 5' RACE. Reads for this sample came from an Illumina HiSeq 2500. A second PCR of about 7 to 12 cycles was run with a J-beta primer mix and a sample-barcoded 5' primer. Each TCR beta cDNA molecule received a unique molecular identifier from a template-switch 5' adaptor carrying 12 random nucleotides. Each sample yielded at least 3 million CDR3-containing paired-end reads. First-strand cDNA synthesis was performed from all RNA using the Mint cDNA synthesis kit, with priming by a TRBC-specific oligonucleotide. Following uracil-DNA glycosylase treatment, all cDNA underwent a first 18-cycle PCR with the universal primers M1SS and BC2_uni_R. Turning to the authors' computational methods: For normalization, 1 million high-quality reads were randomly selected from each sample, with every read carrying a distinct molecular identifier. Instead of being binned into consensus sequences, reads with shared molecular identifiers were discarded. MiTCR, with a Q25 quality threshold and the strictest error-elimination algorithm, was used for CDR3 identification, clonotype clustering and error correction. Lower-bound total TCR beta diversity was estimated with a nonparametric unseen species model using Euler transformation. In TCRdb, the public reads were trimmed at Q25 with fastp and aligned with MiXCR, with productive beta chains retained. One record per CDR3 amino acid sequence lists the most common genes and DNA. These V and J calls originate from TCRdb's pipeline instead of the authors' own analysis. In this sample the table shows roughly 720,000 distinct CDR3 sequences, approximately 53% of which occur a single time. Roughly 37% of the sample belongs to the ten largest clones.

The clonotype was recovered from an elderly man in good health. The chain couples TRBV24-1 to TRBJ2-1, and TRBD2 may be the D gene, going by 5 matching bases. Sequencing was carried out using blood. For the CDR3, the sequence is CATSDPTGNNEQFF. In nucleotide form, the sequence is TGTGCCACCAGTGACCCGACGGGGAACAATGAGCAGTTCTTC.